This T cell receptor (beta chain) was observed in a study of OX40 agonist ivuxolimab in advanced cancers. Study as a whole: 40% to 50% of patients had received prior checkpoint inhibitor therapy. Broader study findings: Also showing low normalized T-cell clonal expansion were some of the nonresponders. Antigen specificity of clonally expanded peripheral T cells was not established.

Profiling relied on immunoSEQ multiplex PCR, and the TCRdb table lists in-frame clones only, not all of them. The data show 89,000 or so clones, 88% seen once. As concerns this clone: What it binds is unknown.

If patients had autoimmune disease history or systemic immunosuppression, they were excluded. The sequence derives from an adult with an advanced solid tumor such as melanoma, head and neck, liver or kidney cancer. The sample was CD4+ or CD8+ T cells sorted from blood, taken in a trial of the OX40 agonist ivuxolimab.

As DNA, the CDR3 is TGTGCCAGTAGTGGAGGGGCTAGCGGAACCCCGAACACCGGGGAGCTGTTTTTT. It yields the protein CASSGGASGTPNTGELFF. The J gene is TRBJ2-2, the V gene TRBV19; 7 nucleotides agree with TRBD2. CDR3 size: 18 residues. CDR1 is LNHDA and CDR2 is SQIVND in the germline V gene (reference sequence). V was pared by 5 bases and J by 0 bases, with 12 bases of the junction left unmatched.